This TCR beta chain was sequenced during a study of beta chain features in type 1 diabetes. This clone was observed a handful of times. The same CDR3 can be traced to other DNA sequences in this sample. Trimming took 0 bases from V and 0 from J, leaving 10 bases between them. The CDR3 has 15 amino acids. The germline V gene has CDR1 GTSNPN and CDR2 SVGIG (reference sequence). The authors reverse transcribed all of the isolated RNA, so sequencing captured expressed TCRB transcripts. The repertoire was sequenced with immunoSEQ multiplex PCR; TCRdb's copy has only in-frame clones and lacks some. The data hold some 410,000 clones, with around 14% observed a single time.

This receptor was obtained from a man aged 25-40 years in good health. Material: naive CD4+ T cells from blood. V gene TRBV30 combines with J gene TRBJ2-3, with a weak D call TRBD2 (6 bases). The CDR3 bases are TGTGCCTGGAGTGTGCGGGGTCTCAGCACAGATACGCAGTATTTT. Translating gives CAWSVRGLSTDTQYF.